This section outlines one T cell receptor beta chain sequence together with its context. Its antigen is currently unknown. The data were obtained in a study of persistence of HIV-infected CD4 T cells. This CDR3 region has 15 residues. CDR1 and CDR2 (germline): LNHDA, SQIVND (reference sequence). Trimming left V 8 bases short and J 8 bases short, with 21 bases between. Cells were stimulated with CMV-infected fibroblast lysates at roughly 10 ug/mL. Memory cells lacking CD40L and CD69 with high CD45RO were sorted. These HIV-1-infected adults initiated suppressive ART in chronic infection. Sequencing used immunoSEQ version 4 in survey mode. Clones were read by immunoSEQ multiplex PCR, and TCRdb kept only the in-frame ones, dropping some. Here the sample spans 50,000 or so clones, about 80% being singletons.

Source: CD4+ T cells sorted from PBMCs after roughly 18-hour stimulation, taken from a patient who received antiretroviral therapy. The TCR was taken from an adult man with HIV who was CMV-seropositive. J is TRBJ1-4 and V is TRBV19, with D unresolved. The chain's CDR3 is CASRQQGPVGEKLFF. CDR3 sequence (DNA): TGTGCCAGTCGCCAACAAGGGCCCGTAGGGGAAAAACTGTTTTTT.